One and the same sample provided the 28 T cell receptor beta chains below, sequenced in a study of identical twins. TCRdb called the 5' RACE reads again in MiXCR, with one record for every CDR3 protein. The sample holds some 500,000 distinct CDR3 sequences, 13% to 15% seen once. The sample was also linked to a second study, of yellow fever vaccine responses in identical twins.

Material: CD4+ T cells sorted from blood. These receptors were obtained from a woman under 30 in good health.

This clonotype was seen a few times. The V and J genes are TRBV12-3 or TRBV12-4 and TRBJ2-2; D unclear. CDR3 length: 14 residues. V was clipped by 10 bases and J by 5 bases, with 17 bases between them. The CDR3 region has the DNA TGTGCCACCAAGACGCCCGGGCAGACCGGGGAGCTGTTTTTT. Translated: CATKTPGQTGELFF.

This clonotype appeared many times. This CDR3 reads CASSLGGGDTDTQYF. The CDR3 nucleotides are TGTGCCAGCAGCTTAGGGGGCGGAGACACAGATACGCAGTATTTT. This chain connects TRBV7-9 to TRBJ2-3, with D possibly TRBD1 on 5 matching bases. Germline-derived CDR1 and CDR2 are SEHNR and FQNEAQ (reference sequence). V was shortened by 1 base and J by 2 bases, with 10 bases between the two germline ends. The CDR3 covers 15 residues. The full variable domain, its missing parts supplied by reference TRBV7-9 and TRBJ2-3, is DTGVSQNPRHKITKRGQNVTFRCDPISEHNRLYWYRQTLGQGPEFLTYFQNEAQLEKSRLLSDRFSAERPKGSFSTLEIQRTEQGDSAMYLCASSLGGGDTDTQYFGPGTRLTVL.

The V gene is TRBV12-3 or TRBV12-4, the J gene TRBJ2-2, with TRBD2 as a possible D gene (6 bases). This CDR3 spans 17 amino acids. V lost 4 bases, J lost 5 bases, and 20 bases lay in between. CDR3 in amino acids: CASSYLVGGSGTGELFF. CDR3 nucleotide sequence: TGTGCCAGCAGTTACTTAGTTGGGGGGTCGGGAACCGGGGAGCTGTTTTTT.

This chain links TRBV15 with TRBJ2-7; D tentatively fits TRBD1 or TRBD2 (5 bases each). Germline V lookup: CDR1 LNHNV, CDR2 YYDKDF (reference sequence). V dropped 0 bases and J dropped 1 base, with 19 bases sitting between them. The CDR3 runs to 18 residues. The CDR3 region has the DNA TGTGCCACCAGCAGAGACCTCAGACAGCCCGAGGGTTCCTACGAGCAGTACTTC. It yields the protein CATSRDLRQPEGSYEQYF.

A few counts support this clonotype. The rearrangement links TRBV6-2 or TRBV6-3 to TRBJ2-3; no definite D call. V was shortened by 6 bases and J by 6 bases, with 10 bases between the two germline ends. Per germline, CDR1 MNHEY and CDR2 SVGEGT. The CDR3 runs to 12 residues. The CDR3 DNA sequence: TGTGCCAGCAGCCACACCGGGGATACGCAGTATTTT. Residues: CASSHTGDTQYF.

This chain uses TRBV12-3 or TRBV12-4 with TRBJ2-7; D perhaps matches TRBD1 (6 bases). Between the trimmed V and J ends, which lost 2 bases and 2 bases, there was a span of 19 bases. CDR3 size: 17 residues. CDR3 in DNA: TGTGCCAGCAGTTTATATTCTGGGGGCATTCACCCCTACGAGCAGTACTTC. The encoded protein is CASSLYSGGIHPYEQYF.

The CDR3 region has the DNA TGTGCCAGCCTCATCATGGGGGGGATTCGGCGCAATGAGCAGTTCTTC. The encoded protein is CASLIMGGIRRNEQFF. The chain has TRBV5-5 and TRBJ2-1; 7 bases map to TRBD2. J gave up 6 bases and V 7 bases, and 16 bases lay outside the gene matches. Germline V gives CDR1 SGHKS, CDR2 YYEKEE (reference sequence). The CDR3 has 16 amino acids.

This clonotype came up a few times. The V gene is TRBV29-1, the J gene TRBJ2-2; possibly TRBD1 for D (6 bases). Looked up from germline, CDR1 is SQVTM and CDR2 is ANQGSEA. V shed 4 bases and J shed 0 bases, with 9 bases lying between them. The CDR3 has 14 residues. CDR3 amino acids: CSVVAGANTGELFF. The CDR3 bases are TGCAGCGTTGTGGCAGGGGCGAACACCGGGGAGCTGTTTTTT.

The table lists this clonotype with a few counts. The V gene is TRBV7-2, the J gene TRBJ1-3, with unresolved D. The CDR3 has 14 amino acids. Germline CDR1 reads SGHTA; CDR2 reads FQGNSA. V lost 10 bases and J lost 3, with 16 bases in between. The CDR3 bases are TGTGCCACCCAAGGAACAGCCATTGGAAACACCATATATTTT. Translating it yields CATQGTAIGNTIYF.

The rearrangement uses TRBV10-3 and TRBJ1-2, with TRBD1 matching over 8 bases. There are 14 residues in the CDR3. Germline V gene lookup returns CDR1 ENHRY and CDR2 SYGVKD. The V segment lost 6 bases and the J segment 0 bases; nucleotides outside the gene matches: 3. The CDR3: CAIRGQVANYGYTF. The CDR3 bases are TGTGCCATCAGGGGACAGGTCGCTAACTATGGCTACACCTTC.

In this sample, this clonotype turned up a few times. The chain is built from TRBV15 and TRBJ2-7, with 9 bases lining up with TRBD2. The junction had 6 bases not matched to a gene; V was cut back by 0 bases and J by 3 bases. Germline loops: CDR1 LNHNV, CDR2 YYDKDF (reference sequence). CDR3 length equals 16 residues. CDR3 DNA: TGTGCCACCAGCAGAGATCCCGGTAGCGGGAGCTACGAGCAGTACTTC. Residues: CATSRDPGSGSYEQYF.

The CDR3 is CASSEAISGRAHEQYF. As DNA, the CDR3 is TGTGCCAGCAGTGAAGCAATTAGCGGGAGGGCCCACGAGCAGTACTTC. V gene TRBV6-1 combines with J gene TRBJ2-7; 11 bases align to TRBD2. The CDR3 covers 16 residues. The ends lost 0 bases at V and 5 bases at J; junction bases unmatched: 6. Germline values: CDR1 MNHNS, CDR2 SASEGT.

The rearrangement joins TRBV6-1 to TRBJ2-3; 8 positions agree with TRBD1. V shed 10 bases and J 1 base; nucleotides not matched to a gene: 7. The CDR3 has 14 amino acids. Per the germline V gene, CDR1 is MNHNS and CDR2 is SASEGT. As DNA, the CDR3 is TGTGCCATATCGAACAGGGGGGGCACAGATACGCAGTATTTT. It specifies CAISNRGGTDTQYF.

This clonotype has ten or more counts. The V gene is TRBV29-1, the J gene TRBJ2-7, with TRBD2 identical over 12 bases. The germline gives CDR1 SQVTM, CDR2 ANQGSEA. This CDR3 region has 13 residues. V dropped 7 bases and J dropped 3; count of bases not matched to a gene: 4. The CDR3 region is CSAAGLAGYEQYF. Written as DNA, the CDR3 is TGCAGCGCAGCGGGACTAGCGGGCTACGAGCAGTACTTC.

The sample holds a few counts of this clonotype. V is TRBV7-9 and J is TRBJ2-7; no reliable D call. The CDR3 covers 15 residues. CDR1 and CDR2 (germline): SEHNR, FQNEAQ (reference sequence). With 3 bases removed from V and 3 bases from J, the gap between germline ends came to 15 bases. The CDR3 protein is CASSFGPQAGYEQYF. CDR3 DNA sequence: TGTGCCAGCAGCTTTGGCCCCCAGGCAGGCTACGAGCAGTACTTC.

This clonotype was seen a handful of times. The chain recombines TRBV6-2 or TRBV6-3 with TRBJ2-2, with D hard to call. The CDR3 loop spans 17 amino acids. V was cut by 4 bases and J by 8 bases, with 23 bases left in between. Germline V CDR1 and CDR2: MNHEY, SVGEGT. The CDR3 sequence is CASSSARTKRRKGELFF. The DNA of the CDR3 is TGTGCCAGCAGTTCCGCCCGGACGAAGAGAAGAAAGGGGGAGCTGTTTTTT.

This clonotype was seen a handful of times. J is TRBJ2-1 and V is TRBV20-1, with D unclear. Trimming cost V 3 bases and J 8 bases, with 11 bases left between them. This CDR3 spans 12 amino acids. Germline V lookup: CDR1 DFQATT, CDR2 SNEGSKA (reference sequence). CDR3: CSASQSGDEQFF. In DNA form, the CDR3 reads TGCAGTGCTAGCCAATCCGGCGATGAGCAGTTCTTC.

The rearrangement links TRBV5-1 to TRBJ1-2, with a possible D match to TRBD1 (6 bases). Germline CDR1 SGHRS, CDR2 YFSETQ. This CDR3 spans 14 amino acids. Deletions cut 4 bases from V and 4 bases from J, with 14 bases between. CDR3 bases: TGCGCCAGCAGCCCCAGGGGAGAAGGCTATGGCTACACCTTC. Its protein product is CASSPRGEGYGYTF.

This clonotype occurred a few times. The chain links TRBV24-1 to TRBJ1-5; TRBD1 might be the D (5 bases). The germline V gene encodes CDR1 KGHDR and CDR2 SFDVKD. With 4 bases removed from V and 6 bases from J, the gap between germline ends came to 12 bases. The length of the CDR3 is 14 residues. The CDR3 is CATSDPSGGQPQHF. The CDR3 bases are TGTGCCACCAGTGACCCCTCGGGGGGTCAGCCCCAGCATTTT.

In DNA form, the CDR3 reads TGTGCCAGCAGCTTACGGCGGGACAGGGTCCCGGAAGCTTTCTTT. It encodes CASSLRRDRVPEAFF. This chain joins TRBV7-8 and TRBJ1-1; the match to TRBD1 covers 9 bases. CDR3 size: 15 residues. Germline V gene lookup returns CDR1 SGHVS and CDR2 FQNEAQ. The V gene end was trimmed by 2 bases and the J gene end by 8 bases; junction bases not matched to a gene: 9. The whole variable domain, filled in from reference TRBV7-8 and TRBJ1-1, reads GAGVSQSPRYKVAKRGQDVALRCDPISGHVSLFWYQQALGQGPEFLTYFQNEAQLDKSGLPSDRFFAERPEGSVSTLKIQRTQQEDSAVYLCASSLRRDRVPEAFFGQGTRLTVV.

This clonotype was counted between two and nine times. The J gene is TRBJ2-2, the V gene TRBV3-1; the match to TRBD1 covers 10 bases. This CDR3 is 17 amino acids long. V shed 1 base, J shed 5 bases, and the junction held 7 bases outside the gene matches. Germline V CDR1 and CDR2: LGHDT, YNNKEL (reference sequence). The CDR3 DNA sequence: TGTGCCAGCAGCCAAGTGGGGACAGGGGTTTGGACCGGGGAGCTGTTTTTT. Its protein is CASSQVGTGVWTGELFF.

This clonotype was detected only a few times. CDR3 residues: CASREVKAGGNQPQHF. The CDR3 DNA follows: TGTGCCAGCAGGGAGGTGAAGGCAGGGGGCAATCAGCCCCAGCATTTT. V is TRBV25-1 and J is TRBJ1-5; maybe TRBD1 (6 bases). Looked up from germline, CDR1 is MGHDK and CDR2 is SYGVNS. Trimming took 6 bases from V and 2 from J, leaving 17 bases between them. The CDR3 covers 16 residues.

This clonotype showed up many times. This chain links TRBV6-2 or TRBV6-3 with TRBJ2-7; 9 bases are shared with TRBD1. Germline assignment: CDR1 MNHEY and CDR2 SVGEGT. The CDR3 runs to 14 residues. V lost 2 bases, J lost 2 bases, and 1 base stayed unmatched. In DNA form, the CDR3 reads TGTGCCAGCAGTTACGGGACAGGGACCTACGAGCAGTACTTC. This gives the protein CASSYGTGTYEQYF.

V gene TRBV12-3 or TRBV12-4 combines with J gene TRBJ2-1; D is undetermined. Trimming took off 1 base at V and 7 bases at J, with 11 bases between the two ends. The CDR3 loop spans 14 amino acids. In DNA, the CDR3 is TGTGCCAGCAGTTTAGTTCGCGCCTCAAATGAGCAGTTCTTC. Residues: CASSLVRASNEQFF.

Comments on this clonotype: One end of the junction does not line up with germline, which may come from a read error. The V gene is TRBV20-1, the J gene TRBJ1-1, with 9 positions matching TRBD1. Germline V gene sequence: CDR1 DFQATT, CDR2 SNEGSKA (reference sequence). The CDR3 is 12 amino acids. The CDR3 sequence: CSARRDRDGAYF. The CDR3 nucleotides are TGCAGTGCCCGTAGGGACAGGGACGGAGCTTACTTT.

J is TRBJ2-1 and V is TRBV11-3; perhaps TRBD1 as D (6 bases). The CDR3 has 12 residues. The germline V gene has CDR1 SGHNT and CDR2 YENEEA. V was cut by 5 bases and J by 12 bases, with 14 bases left in between. Here the CDR3 reads CASSVGQTLQFF. The CDR3 DNA follows: TGTGCCAGCAGCGTAGGACAGACTTTGCAGTTCTTC.

This clonotype showed up just a few times. The chain is built from TRBV7-9 and TRBJ1-5; 11 bases are a match to TRBD1. The germline V gene has CDR1 SEHNR and CDR2 FQNEAQ (reference sequence). V trimming: 6 bases; J trimming: 5 bases; junction bases outside the gene matches: 3. CDR3 length equals 14 residues. The CDR3 DNA reads as TGTGCCAGCAGTCGGACAGGGGGCGATCAGCCCCAGCATTTT. This codes for CASSRTGGDQPQHF.

The V call is TRBV7-3, the J call TRBJ2-1; 7 bases agree with TRBD2. In germline, CDR1 is SGHTA, CDR2 FQGTGA. This CDR3 has 15 amino acids. J gave up 7 bases and V 1 base, and 7 bases lay outside the gene matches. The CDR3 loop is CASSLRGASGNEQFF. CDR3 DNA sequence: TGTGCCAGCAGCTTAAGAGGGGCTAGCGGAAATGAGCAGTTCTTC.